This TCR beta chain was sequenced in a study of T cell responses to AZD1222 COVID-19 vaccine. Study-level results: Spike-specific TCR breadth and depth were elevated following two AZD1222 doses. Repertoire samples came only from after the peak T cell response. Close to half of all spike-specific TCRs reportedly target regions of the variants that are unmutated.

About this clone: Its antigen is as yet unknown.

Combined were second doses at about 4 or about 12 weeks. Trimming shortened V by 6 bases and J by 1 base, and 7 bases separated the two germline ends. The CDR3 contains 13 residues. The germline V gene encodes CDR1 KGHDR and CDR2 SFDVKD. Libraries were prepared by immunoSEQ multiplex PCR; TCRdb keeps only in-frame clonotypes and omits some of them. The data contain about 110,000 clones, around 93% of them singletons. The source is an adult who received the AZD1222 COVID-19 vaccine. Sequencing used peripheral blood, obtained 28 days after the second AZD1222 dose. V and J are TRBV24-1 and TRBJ2-3; no definite D call. The CDR3 DNA follows: TGTGCCACCAGTCGCACGGGCACAGATACGCAGTATTTT. The encoded protein is CATSRTGTDTQYF.